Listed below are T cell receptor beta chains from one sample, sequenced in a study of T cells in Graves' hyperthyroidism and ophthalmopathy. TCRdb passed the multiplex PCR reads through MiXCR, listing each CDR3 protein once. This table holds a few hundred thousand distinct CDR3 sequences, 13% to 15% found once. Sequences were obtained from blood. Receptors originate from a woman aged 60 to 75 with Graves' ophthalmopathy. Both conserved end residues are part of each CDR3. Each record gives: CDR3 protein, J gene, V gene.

CDR3aa: CATSASAPRSGANVLTF; j_gene: TRBJ2-6; v_gene: TRBV24-1
CDR3aa: CASSLPGQGAITEAFF; j_gene: TRBJ1-1; v_gene: TRBV28
CDR3aa: CASSLYIRGGTGETQYF; j_gene: TRBJ2-5; v_gene: TRBV7-9
CDR3aa: CASSGEGRSYNEQFF; j_gene: TRBJ2-1; v_gene: TRBV7-2
CDR3aa: CASSQDRRAGQYF; j_gene: TRBJ2-7; v_gene: TRBV3-1
CDR3aa: CATKGGLFGNTIYF; j_gene: TRBJ1-3; v_gene: TRBV6-1
CDR3aa: CASNKDNSGNTIYF; j_gene: TRBJ1-3; v_gene: TRBV18
CDR3aa: CASSLSTGTEAFF; j_gene: TRBJ1-1; v_gene: TRBV27
CDR3aa: CASSLGRGYTGELFF; j_gene: TRBJ2-2; v_gene: TRBV12-3/TRBV12-4
CDR3aa: CAGSLTLGGTGELFF; j_gene: TRBJ2-2; v_gene: TRBV27
CDR3aa: CASSPPPSGRGGGELFF; j_gene: TRBJ2-2; v_gene: TRBV7-9
CDR3aa: CASSFRQGSVQYF; j_gene: TRBJ2-7; v_gene: TRBV27
CDR3aa: CAINVAGGLDEQFF; j_gene: TRBJ2-1; v_gene: TRBV10-3
CDR3aa: CASSLLAGGPEQYF; j_gene: TRBJ2-7; v_gene: TRBV28
CDR3aa: CASSRVVGGQETQYF; j_gene: TRBJ2-5; v_gene: TRBV11-2
CDR3aa: CSARDPGGRELFF; j_gene: TRBJ2-2; v_gene: TRBV20-1
CDR3aa: CASSVGPPYEQYF; j_gene: TRBJ2-7; v_gene: TRBV9
CDR3aa: CASSNRDSLDTQYF; j_gene: TRBJ2-3; v_gene: TRBV11-1
CDR3aa: CASSPKTGPGGANVLTF; j_gene: TRBJ2-6; v_gene: TRBV18
CDR3aa: CSADTGQGGLGSNQPQHF; j_gene: TRBJ1-5; v_gene: TRBV20-1
CDR3aa: CASSEGETGTPHEQFF; j_gene: TRBJ2-1; v_gene: TRBV2
CDR3aa: CASSFDYEQYF; j_gene: TRBJ2-7; v_gene: TRBV7-9
CDR3aa: CASSEESAGGYEQYF; j_gene: TRBJ2-7; v_gene: TRBV2
CDR3aa: CASSYDRDRVTYEQYF; j_gene: TRBJ2-7; v_gene: TRBV6-5
CDR3aa: CASSLSGADTGELFF; j_gene: TRBJ2-2; v_gene: TRBV11-2
CDR3aa: CASSLVGRSNIFAGYTF; j_gene: TRBJ1-2; v_gene: TRBV27